This T cell receptor beta chain was documented in a study of blood T cell repertoires in COVID-19. Study-wide context: COVID-19 samples collected from the United States, Italy and Spain covered acute and convalescent phases.

Profiled with immunoSEQ multiplex PCR; TCRdb holds only in-frame clones, not every one. The sample contains about 260,000 clones, around 86% of which appear only once. Germline V lookup: CDR1 SGHTA, CDR2 FQGNSA. The V and J ends lost 4 bases and 1 base respectively, with 13 bases between them. The CDR3 extends over 15 amino acids. The chain links TRBV7-2 to TRBJ1-1, with D tentatively TRBD1 (5 bases). The clonotype originates from a woman aged 45-65 years who had recovered from COVID-19. Sequencing was performed on PBMCs or T cells enriched from blood (not recorded which). In DNA, the CDR3 is TGTGCCAGCAGCTCGACACGGGGGAGGAACACTGAAGCTTTCTTT. Protein product: CASSSTRGRNTEAFF.